These T cell receptor beta chains were read from a single sample in a study of blood T cell repertoires in COVID-19. Profiled with immunoSEQ multiplex PCR; TCRdb holds only in-frame clones, not every one. The sample shows about 60,000 clones, about 88% of them seen only once. Sequencing was carried out using peripheral blood. These receptors were collected from an older man with acute or convalescent COVID-19. Each CDR3 is given with its conserved first and last residue. A D gene is named only where the DNA matches it firmly. Clone size, where shown, is once, few, many, or a class for clones that have expanded.

len	v_gene	j_gene	abundance	d_gene	CDR3aa	CDR3nt
16	TRBV7-5	TRBJ1-2	once	-	CVRSLMTGEGGYGYTF	TGTGTCAGAAGCTTAATGACCGGAGAGGGTGGCTATGGCTACACCTTC
15	TRBV6-1	TRBJ2-3	-	-	CASSEGTGRTDTQYF	TGTGCCAGCAGTGAGGGGACTGGTCGCACAGATACGCAGTATTTT
22	TRBV6-7	TRBJ2-3	-	-	CADLRDSPYSSHHSPGTDTQYF	TGTGCCGACCTCCGGGACTCTCCGTATTCTAGCCATCACTCCCCCGGCACAGATACGCAGTATTTT
16	TRBV7-2	TRBJ1-2	-	-	CASSLVGVNQNYGYTF	TGTGCCAGCAGCTTAGTCGGTGTCAACCAAAACTATGGCTACACCTTC
18	TRBV4-1	TRBJ2-2	few	TRBD2	CASSQDMLAGGQAGELFF	TGCGCCAGCAGCCAAGATATGCTAGCGGGGGGGCAGGCCGGGGAGCTGTTTTTT
14	TRBV19	TRBJ1-4	-	TRBD1	CASSPLDRGEKLFF	TGTGCCAGTAGTCCCCTCGACAGGGGCGAAAAACTGTTTTTT
12	TRBV12-3/TRBV12-4	TRBJ1-2	-	-	CASSRDFYGYTF	TGTGCCAGCAGTCGGGACTTCTATGGCTACACCTTC
17	TRBV5-1	TRBJ1-2	-	-	CASSLEILTHLNYGYTF	TGCGCCAGCAGCTTGGAGATTCTAACCCATCTTAACTATGGCTACACCTTC
17	TRBV9	TRBJ1-4	-	TRBD1	CASSGGQGDVTNEKLFF	TGTGCCAGCAGCGGAGGACAGGGGGATGTAACTAATGAAAAACTGTTTTTT
15	TRBV19	TRBJ1-2	few	-	CASSITFLSNYGYTF	TGTGCCAGTAGTATAACTTTTCTTTCTAACTATGGCTACACCTTC
15	TRBV7-2	TRBJ2-5	-	-	CASSVSASREETQYF	TGTGCCAGCAGCGTTAGCGCATCCCGGGAGGAGACCCAGTACTTC
16	TRBV4-3	TRBJ1-2	-	-	CASSQELQILNYGYTF	TGCGCCAGCAGCCAAGAATTGCAGATCCTTAACTATGGCTACACCTTC